This is a list of T cell receptor beta chains from one sample in a study of blood T cells in healthy people across ages. MiXCR, run by TCRdb on the 5' RACE reads, gives a single entry per CDR3 protein. The sample has hundreds of thousands of distinct CDR3 sequences, 22% seen once. Sequenced material: blood. These receptors all stem from a man between 65 and 80 years old in good health. Each CDR3 is given with its conserved first and last residue. A D gene is named only where the DNA matches it firmly. Clone size is given for some rows only: seen once, a few or many times, or a class if the clone is expanded.

>-|TRBV14|TRBJ1-3|-
CASSQDLSGNTIYF
TGTGCCAGCAGCCAAGATCTTTCCGGAAACACCATATATTTT
>-|TRBV5-1|TRBJ2-7|-
CASSFAPSRNYEQYF
TGCGCCAGCAGCTTCGCGCCAAGTCGGAACTACGAGCAGTACTTC
>-|TRBV13|TRBJ2-4|few
CASSLDKGNIQYF
TGTGCCAGCAGCTTAGACAAGGGGAACATTCAGTACTTC
>-|TRBV29-1|TRBJ1-2|-
CSVGQVGYGYTF
TGCAGCGTTGGACAGGTCGGCTATGGCTACACCTTC
>-|TRBV4-2|TRBJ2-7|-
CASSQLWGGLDEQYF
TGTGCCAGCAGCCAACTCTGGGGAGGTTTGGACGAGCAGTACTTC
>-|TRBV11-2|TRBJ2-1|few
CASSRPDRDLSNEQFF
TGTGCCAGCAGCCGACCTGACCGGGATCTGAGTAATGAGCAGTTCTTC
>TRBD2|TRBV12-3/TRBV12-4|TRBJ2-7|-
CASSFGGGLAGHSSYEQYF
TGTGCCAGCAGTTTTGGAGGAGGTCTAGCGGGACACAGCTCCTACGAGCAGTACTTC
>-|TRBV7-8|TRBJ2-5|-
CVSSFTETQYF
TGTGTCAGCAGCTTTACAGAGACCCAGTACTTC
>-|TRBV28|TRBJ2-1|many
CASSSGPLEQFF
TGTGCCAGCAGTTCCGGACCGCTCGAGCAGTTCTTC
>-|TRBV27|TRBJ2-1|-
CAGNNEQFF
TGTGCCGGGAACAATGAGCAGTTCTTC
>-|TRBV12-3/TRBV12-4|TRBJ2-5|few
CASSKGPQETQYF
TGTGCCAGCAGTAAGGGACCTCAGGAGACCCAGTACTTC
>TRBD1|TRBV12-3/TRBV12-4|TRBJ2-5|-
CASTYLWTGGDFPPATQYF
TGTGCCAGCACTTACCTTTGGACAGGGGGCGACTTTCCCCCAGCGACCCAGTACTTC
>-|TRBV7-3|TRBJ2-3|few
CASSPRSGSDTQYF
TGTGCCAGCAGCCCCCGGTCGGGCTCGGATACGCAGTATTTT
>TRBD1|TRBV30|TRBJ1-6|-
CAWTGGSGNSPLHF
TGTGCCTGGACAGGGGGCTCGGGAAATTCACCCCTCCACTTT
>-|TRBV10-1|TRBJ2-1|-
CASSDRIPGGLSSYNEQFF
TGCGCCAGCAGTGACCGCATCCCTGGGGGTCTGAGCTCCTACAATGAGCAGTTCTTC
>-|TRBV13|TRBJ2-5|few
CASSSESQETQYF
TGTGCCAGCAGCTCCGAGAGTCAAGAGACCCAGTACTTC
>-|TRBV7-2|TRBJ2-7|-
CASSYMPDGYEQYF
TGTGCCAGCAGCTACATGCCCGACGGCTACGAGCAGTACTTC
>-|TRBV7-6|TRBJ2-3|few
CASSLELQAVAGYTQYF
TGTGCCAGCAGCTTAGAGTTACAGGCGGTCGCAGGGTATACGCAGTATTTT
>-|TRBV18|TRBJ1-2|few
CASSPRDLNYGYTF
TGTGCCAGCTCACCAAGGGATCTCAACTATGGCTACACCTTC
>-|TRBV10-3|TRBJ2-5|-
CAINRGLREETQYF
TGTGCCATCAATCGTGGCCTGCGGGAAGAGACCCAGTACTTC